This TCR beta chain was profiled in a study of T cells after yellow fever vaccination (dated by TCRdb to the late 2010s). The study in broad terms: The SMART-Seq v4 Ultra Low Input RNA kit was used to prepare libraries from fractions with low cell numbers. Bulk TCR alpha and beta repertoires were sequenced longitudinally to track T-cell clones before and after primary and booster YFV17D yellow fever vaccination. Two healthy male donors, one aged 18 to 29 and one aged 30 to 40 years, made up the cohort. Blood was drawn at multiple timepoints before and after primary and secondary immunization, with bulk PBMC replicates and cell subsets isolated. On the study overall, not on this receptor specifically: Because only a couple of donors were included in the study, the extent to which the findings can be generalized is limited. A small fraction of clonotypes showed up in both the CD4 and CD8 compartments, probably as a result of convergent recombination. After the booster, most of the clones that had expanded following primary vaccination were detected again (96% of CD4 and more than 85% of CD8), which suggests that memory was broadly maintained. The secondary T-cell response was weaker than the primary response but faster, peaking on day 5 instead of day 15. Computational filtering was needed because FACS-sorted repertoires could contain abundant contaminating clonotypes from the bulk population.

The treatment or condition label here, explained by the study, means: live attenuated yellow fever vaccine strain. A standard Ficoll-Paque protocol was used to isolate PBMCs from peripheral blood. Dynabeads CD4 and CD8 positive selection kits were used to isolate the CD4 and CD8 T-cell fractions. RNA was extracted with TriZol from bulk PBMCs, CD4 and CD8 fractions, and dextramer-positive and dextramer-negative fractions. The CDR3, cysteine through phenylalanine, is 15 amino acids long. CDR3 DNA only is kept here, 45 bases in frame from base 1. Looking up the germline V gene yields CDR1 MNHEY and CDR2 SVGAGI. Germline trimming: 2 bases from V, 2 bases from J; junction bases outside gene matches: 2. Remarks on this clonotype: It lacks a known antigen. No base quality values were provided; no much bigger clone lies one nucleotide off.

Sequenced using an Illumina NovaSeq 6000. TCR cDNA was synthesized by 5'RACE template switching, which introduced a universal primer site and unique molecular identifiers. cDNA synthesis was primed from both the TCR alpha and TCR beta constant segments. Library amplification used two PCR steps, and the second PCR step added sample barcodes and sequencing adapters. Sequencing of libraries was done on Illumina HiSeq 2500 (2x100 bp) or NovaSeq (2x150 bp). The source study handled its data this way. Demultiplexing of reads and collapsing into UMI consensus sequences were performed with MIGEC, and V(D)J alignment was carried out with MiXCR. Vaccine-responding clonotypes were defined with edgeR using replicate PBMC samples, requiring FDR below 0.01 and a log2 fold change above 5 up to day 15. Each bulk clonotype received a CD4 or CD8 identity based on whether the sequenced CD4 or CD8 repertoire contained that clonotype at higher abundance. TCRdb reprocessing: public reads trimmed at Q25 with fastp, clones called with MiXCR, in-frame beta chains kept. Identical CDR3 protein sequences are pooled into one entry, listed with their most common genes and DNA. The V and J calls, along with clone size, are taken from TCRdb and not from the paper's own processing. Across this sample there are more than 95,000 distinct CDR3 sequences, with about 15% seen only once. Of the sample, roughly 47% is held by the ten largest clones.

The source was CD8+ T cells sorted from PBMCs, collected 5 days after the yellow fever booster vaccination. This receptor was taken from a man aged 18-30 years who received the YFV17D yellow fever vaccine. The rearranged segments are TRBV6-5 and TRBJ2-2, with TRBD2 matching 7 junction bases. CDR3 reads: CASSYRGENTGELFF. The DNA sequence is given as TGTGCCAGCAGTTACCGGGGGGAAAACACCGGGGAGCTGTTTTTT.